This is a list of T cell receptor beta chains from one sample in a study of blood T cell repertoires in COVID-19. The assay was immunoSEQ multiplex PCR, and TCRdb's table has in-frame clones only and misses some. The table records more than 60,000 clones, approximately 91% of them present only once. The sample comprised peripheral blood. The receptors stem from a woman in her fifties or sixties with active or convalescent COVID-19. Both conserved end residues are part of each CDR3. D genes are given only for firm matches. Rows may omit the clone size; those that give it use once, few, many or a size class.

D | J | V | size | DNA | CDR3
- | TRBJ2-2 | TRBV21-1 | - | TGTGCCAGCAGCCCCGACAGATGGAACACCGGGGAGCTGTTTTTT | CASSPDRWNTGELFF
- | TRBJ1-4 | TRBV2 | - | TGTGCCAGCGTTTATAATGAAAAACTGTTTTTT | CASVYNEKLFF
- | TRBJ2-1 | TRBV7-2 | - | TGTGCCAGCAGCCCGGACAGTGTCTACAATGAGCAGTTCTTC | CASSPDSVYNEQFF
- | TRBJ2-7 | TRBV6-5 | - | TGTGCCAGCAGTCCTTCGCCTCAGGGCTACGAGCAGTACTTC | CASSPSPQGYEQYF
TRBD2 | TRBJ2-5 | TRBV7-9 | - | TGTGCCAGCAGCACCACGACTAGCGGGAGGCAAGAGACCCAGTACTTC | CASSTTTSGRQETQYF
- | TRBJ1-2 | TRBV7-8 | - | TGTGCCAGCAGCTCCGAGACCGGGACAGGCTACACCTTC | CASSSETGTGYTF
- | TRBJ2-1 | TRBV28 | - | TGTGCCAGCAGTTCGTACCGGCGAGCGGAACTCCGGGTGGGTGAGCAGTTCTTC | CASSSYRRAELRVGEQFF
TRBD2 | TRBJ2-5 | TRBV14 | - | TGTGCCAGCAGCCACCCAGCGGGGCTACAAGAGACCCAGTACTTC | CASSHPAGLQETQYF
- | TRBJ1-4 | TRBV12-5 | - | TGTGCTAGTGGTTTGGACACAGACGAAAAACTGTTTTTT | CASGLDTDEKLFF
- | TRBJ1-5 | TRBV29-1 | - | TGCAGCGTTGAAATCCCCGACAGCCCCAATCAGCCCCAGCATTTT | CSVEIPDSPNQPQHF
TRBD2 | TRBJ2-7 | TRBV2 | - | TGTGCCAGCAGGGAGGGACTAGCGGGTTCCTACGAGCAGTACTTC | CASREGLAGSYEQYF
- | TRBJ2-1 | TRBV9 | - | TGTGCCAGCAGCGTAGATCTAGCGAGATACAATGAGCAGTTCTTC | CASSVDLARYNEQFF
TRBD2 | TRBJ2-2 | TRBV5-4 | - | TGTGCCAGCAGCCTGGGGAGCGGGAGATCCGGGGAGCTGTTTTTT | CASSLGSGRSGELFF
TRBD2 | TRBJ2-5 | TRBV6-1 | - | TGTGCCAGCAGTGAAACCCCTCTAGCGGAACAAGAGACCCAGTACTTC | CASSETPLAEQETQYF
- | TRBJ2-7 | TRBV6-6 | - | TGTGCCAGCAGTTACTCGATGGAAGCGGCCTACGAGCAGTACTTC | CASSYSMEAAYEQYF
- | TRBJ2-7 | TRBV2 | - | TGTGCCAGCAGTTATAACAGTAACTACGAGCAGTACTTC | CASSYNSNYEQYF
- | TRBJ2-2 | TRBV18 | - | TGTGCCAGCTCACCACCACCACAGCCTCAGAACACCGGGGAGCTGTTTTTT | CASSPPPQPQNTGELFF
TRBD1 | TRBJ1-1 | TRBV5-1 | - | TGCGCCAGCAGCTCCCGGACAGGGTGGAACACTGAAGCTTTCTTT | CASSSRTGWNTEAFF
TRBD2 | TRBJ2-5 | TRBV28 | - | TGTGCCAGCAGTCCGTCGGGACTAGCGGGAGGAGGGGAGACCCAGTACTTC | CASSPSGLAGGGETQYF
- | TRBJ1-1 | TRBV5-6 | - | TGTGCCAGCAGCGAAACAAGAACTGAAGCTTTCTTT | CASSETRTEAFF
TRBD2 | TRBJ2-7 | TRBV2 | once | TGTGCCAGCAGAGACCGGGGGGGAGGCTACGAGCAGTACTTC | CASRDRGGGYEQYF
TRBD1 | TRBJ2-7 | TRBV5-1 | - | TGCGCCAGCAGCCCCACAGGGGCTAGGATCTACGAGCAGTACTTC | CASSPTGARIYEQYF
- | TRBJ2-7 | TRBV6-5 | once | TGTGCCAGCAGTTATTTTCGGGGGTCCTACGAGCAGTACTTC | CASSYFRGSYEQYF
TRBD2 | TRBJ2-1 | TRBV7-2 | - | TGTGCCAGCAGCCCTACAATAGCGGGAGTACTCTACAATGAGCAGTTCTTC | CASSPTIAGVLYNEQFF
- | TRBJ1-1 | TRBV7-9 | once | TGTGCCAGCAGCTTAGTGGCAGGGGTGAGGGGCACTGAAGCTTTCTTT | CASSLVAGVRGTEAFF
TRBD2 | TRBJ2-5 | TRBV6-5 | - | TGTGCCAATTGGAGCGGGACTAGTTCTGAGACCCAGTACTTC | CANWSGTSSETQYF
TRBD2 | TRBJ2-3 | TRBV30 | - | TGTGCCTGGAGTGTAGGACTAGCGGACACAGATACGCAGTATTTT | CAWSVGLADTDTQYF
- | TRBJ1-1 | TRBV29-1 | once | TGCAGCGCTCATACTGGAACCTCGGGCACTGAAGCTTTCTTT | CSAHTGTSGTEAFF
- | TRBJ2-3 | TRBV7-8 | once | TGTGCCAGCAGCCCGCGGGACAGTCTTTTTGCAGATACGCAGTATTTT | CASSPRDSLFADTQYF
- | TRBJ1-5 | TRBV5-6 | - | TGTGCCAGCAGCTTGCACCTGGGACTGGGGAATCAGCCCCAGCATTTT | CASSLHLGLGNQPQHF
TRBD2 | TRBJ2-7 | TRBV3-1/TRBV3-2 | - | TGTGCCAGCAGCCAAGGGGCTAGCGGGAGAGACGAGCAGTACTTC | CASSQGASGRDEQYF
- | TRBJ2-5 | TRBV5-6 | - | TGTGCCAGCAGCCCCGGGACTCTGTCGACCCAGTACTTC | CASSPGTLSTQYF
TRBD1 | TRBJ2-7 | TRBV15 | - | TGTGCCACCAGCAGAGTACAGGGGTTCGACGAGCAGTACTTC | CATSRVQGFDEQYF
- | TRBJ2-2 | TRBV28 | few | TGTGCCAGCAGTTTCCCCAGCGCGGAGGTGAACACCGGGGAGCTGTTTTTT | CASSFPSAEVNTGELFF
TRBD1 | TRBJ2-1 | TRBV29-1 | - | TGCAGCGTTGCCTGGACGGCATCCGGGACAGGGGGCGCCTTTAGCTACAATGAGCAGTTCTTC | CSVAWTASGTGGAFSYNEQFF
TRBD1 | TRBJ1-1 | TRBV27 | - | TGTGCCAGCAGAAAAGACAGGGGTAGGGCTTTCTTT | CASRKDRGRAFF
- | TRBJ1-1 | TRBV3-1/TRBV3-2 | - | TGTGCCAGCAGCCAAGGATATCCAGCGGACACTGAAGCTTTCTTT | CASSQGYPADTEAFF
- | TRBJ2-3 | TRBV10-2 | many | TGCGCCAGCAGTGAGTGGGGGGTGGATACGCAGTATTTT | CASSEWGVDTQYF
- | TRBJ1-6 | TRBV27 | - | TGTGCCAGCAGTTTAGGGAGGCCCTATAATTCACCCCTCCACTTT | CASSLGRPYNSPLHF
- | TRBJ2-7 | TRBV3-1/TRBV3-2 | many | TGTGCCAGCAGCGAGGGGGGGAACTCCTACGAGCAGTACTTC | CASSEGGNSYEQYF
TRBD1 | TRBJ1-3 | TRBV19 | - | TGTGCCAGTAGGCGACAGGGAGCTGGAAACACCATATATTTT | CASRRQGAGNTIYF
- | TRBJ2-2 | TRBV5-4 | - | TGTGCCAGCAGCTTGGCACATATGCGGTCCGGGGAGCTGTTTTTT | CASSLAHMRSGELFF
TRBD2 | TRBJ2-3 | TRBV9 | - | TGTGCCAGCAGCGTAGAGGGCACTAGCGGGAGGTACACAGATACGCAGTATTTT | CASSVEGTSGRYTDTQYF
- | TRBJ2-7 | TRBV5-1 | - | TGCGCCAGCAGCTCACGTGAGGCGGGCTCCTACGAGCAGTACTTC | CASSSREAGSYEQYF
TRBD2 | TRBJ2-7 | TRBV29-1 | - | TGCAGCGCCCTAGCGGGGAAGGGTTACGAGCAGTACTTC | CSALAGKGYEQYF
TRBD2 | TRBJ2-7 | TRBV6-5 | - | TGTGCCAGCGGGAGGGGAACCTACGAGCAGTACTTC | CASGRGTYEQYF
- | TRBJ1-1 | TRBV2 | once | TGTGCCAGCACACAGGTCCCGAACACTGAAGCTTTCTTT | CASTQVPNTEAFF
TRBD1 | TRBJ2-6 | TRBV14 | - | TGTGCCAGCAGCCCTCCGCGGACAGGAGGCACTGGGGCCAACGTCCTGACTTTC | CASSPPRTGGTGANVLTF
- | TRBJ1-2 | TRBV19 | - | TGTGCCAGTCTGACAGGTGGAGGCTATGGCTACACCTTC | CASLTGGGYGYTF
- | TRBJ1-2 | TRBV5-6 | - | TGTGCCAGCAGGCCTCGGTCCGTTTCTAACTATGGCTACACCTTC | CASRPRSVSNYGYTF
- | TRBJ2-3 | TRBV11-3 | once | TGTGCCAGCAGCTTAGGGAGCGCTAGCGCAAGCACAGATACGCAGTATTTT | CASSLGSASASTDTQYF
- | TRBJ1-2 | TRBV28 | - | TGTGCCAGCAGTGAACCGAGGTTGAACGGCTACACCTTC | CASSEPRLNGYTF
TRBD1 | TRBJ1-2 | TRBV9 | - | TGTGCCAGCAGCCGGACAGGGGGCGCGGGCTACACCTTC | CASSRTGGAGYTF
- | TRBJ2-4 | TRBV2 | - | TGTGCCAGCAGCGACCGACAGGGGAGGGTGACCAAAAACATTCAGTACTTC | CASSDRQGRVTKNIQYF
TRBD2 | TRBJ2-7 | TRBV9 | - | TGTGCCAGCAGCGCTACCGGGACTAGCGTTGAGTACGAGCAGTACTTC | CASSATGTSVEYEQYF